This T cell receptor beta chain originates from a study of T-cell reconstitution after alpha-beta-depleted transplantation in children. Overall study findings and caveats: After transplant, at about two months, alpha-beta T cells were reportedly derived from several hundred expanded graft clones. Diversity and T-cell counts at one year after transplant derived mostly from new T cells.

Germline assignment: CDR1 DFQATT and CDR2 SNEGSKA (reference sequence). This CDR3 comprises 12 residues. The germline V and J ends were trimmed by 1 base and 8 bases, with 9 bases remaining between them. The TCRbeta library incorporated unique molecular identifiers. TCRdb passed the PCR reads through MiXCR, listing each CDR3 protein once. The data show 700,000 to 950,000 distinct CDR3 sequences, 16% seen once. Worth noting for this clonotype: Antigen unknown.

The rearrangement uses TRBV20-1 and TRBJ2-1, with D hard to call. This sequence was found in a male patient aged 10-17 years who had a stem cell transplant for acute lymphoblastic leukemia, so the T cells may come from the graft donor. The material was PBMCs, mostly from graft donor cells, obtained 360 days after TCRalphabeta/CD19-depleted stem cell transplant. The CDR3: CSARATVHEQFF. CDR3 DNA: TGCAGTGCTAGAGCCACGGTTCATGAGCAGTTCTTC.